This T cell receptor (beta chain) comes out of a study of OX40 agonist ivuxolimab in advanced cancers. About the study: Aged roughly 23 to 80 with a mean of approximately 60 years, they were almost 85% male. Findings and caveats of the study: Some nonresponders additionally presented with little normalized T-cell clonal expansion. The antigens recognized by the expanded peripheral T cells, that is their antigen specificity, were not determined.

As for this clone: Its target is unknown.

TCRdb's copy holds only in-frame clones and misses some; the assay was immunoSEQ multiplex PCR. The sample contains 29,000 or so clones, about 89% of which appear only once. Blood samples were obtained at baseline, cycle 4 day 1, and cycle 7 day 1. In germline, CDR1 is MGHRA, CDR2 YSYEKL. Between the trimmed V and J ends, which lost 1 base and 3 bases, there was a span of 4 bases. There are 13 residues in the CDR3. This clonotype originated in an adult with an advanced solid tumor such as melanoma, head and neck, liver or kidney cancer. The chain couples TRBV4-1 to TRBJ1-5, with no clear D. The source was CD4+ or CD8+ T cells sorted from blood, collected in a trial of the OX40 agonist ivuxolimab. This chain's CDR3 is CASSQVLNQPQHF. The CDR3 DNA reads TGCGCCAGCAGCCAAGTCCTCAATCAGCCCCAGCATTTT.